These T cell receptor beta chains were read from a single sample in a study of cytomegalovirus exposure and HLA in healthy donors. The table came from immunoSEQ multiplex PCR; TCRdb's copy has only in-frame clones and leaves some out. The sample has about 120,000 clones, approximately 82% seen once; the top ten hold 22%. Sequenced input: PBMCs. The receptors stem from a man aged 25-45 years in good health and CMV-seropositive. CDR3s include the opening cysteine and the closing phenylalanine or tryptophan. The D gene is left open where the match is weak. Some rows have no size entry. The others give once, few or many, or a class for an expanded clone.

TRBV7-6,TRBJ1-1,-,-,TGTGCCAGCAGCTGGGACATTCTGAACACTGAAGCTTTCTTT,CASSWDILNTEAFF
TRBV19,TRBJ1-5,-,-,TGTGCCAGTAGTATCAGGGACTACAATCAGCCCCAGCATTTT,CASSIRDYNQPQHF
TRBV28,TRBJ2-1,-,once,TGTGCCAGCAGTTTAGTCGGGGGTAGAGAGCAGTTCTTC,CASSLVGGREQFF
TRBV5-4,TRBJ1-3,-,-,TGTGCCAGCAGCTTGGACGGGAACACCATATATTTT,CASSLDGNTIYF
TRBV6-1,TRBJ2-1,TRBD2,-,TGTGCCAGCAGCAGAGGACTAGCGGGGAACAATGAGCAGTTCTTC,CASSRGLAGNNEQFF
TRBV13,TRBJ2-3,TRBD2,-,TGTGCCAGCAGCTCCACCCCCCCCGGGGGGGCTGGGAGGGATACGCAGTATTTT,CASSSTPPGGAGRDTQYF
TRBV11-2,TRBJ1-1,-,-,TGTGCCAGCAGCTTAGTGCGGCCATCGGGGGCTTTCTTT,CASSLVRPSGAFF
TRBV19,TRBJ1-1,-,-,TGTGCCAGTATTGGAAGGGGGAACACTGAAGCTTTCTTT,CASIGRGNTEAFF
TRBV27,TRBJ2-6,-,-,TGTGCCAGCTGTCCTCTTCTAGTCTCTGGGGCCAACGTCCTGACTTTC,CASCPLLVSGANVLTF
TRBV10-1,TRBJ2-1,TRBD2,-,TGCGCCAGCACAAGGGGGACTAGCGGGGAGGATGAGCAGTTCTTC,CASTRGTSGEDEQFF
TRBV30,TRBJ2-2,-,-,TGTGCCTGGTATGGTACCCCGAACACGAACACCGGGGAGCTGTTTTTT,CAWYGTPNTNTGELFF
TRBV7-8,TRBJ1-5,-,-,TGTGCCAGCAGCTCCGAGAGGCGGAATCAGCCCCAGCATTTT,CASSSERRNQPQHF
TRBV2,TRBJ1-2,-,once,TGTGCCAGCACCCCTTACTATGGCTACACCTTC,CASTPYYGYTF
TRBV7-8,TRBJ2-3,TRBD1,-,TGTGCCAGCAGCTTAATCGTTGACAGGGGCACAGATACGCAGTATTTT,CASSLIVDRGTDTQYF
TRBV9,TRBJ2-1,-,-,TGTGCCAGCAGCGCCACTAACAATGAGCAGTTCTTC,CASSATNNEQFF
TRBV4-1,TRBJ2-1,-,-,TGCGCCAGCAGCCCGACAGGGACTTCCTACAATGAGCAGTTCTTC,CASSPTGTSYNEQFF
TRBV6-4,TRBJ2-1,-,-,TGTGCCAGCAGTGACTCGAGATTCTCTGAGCAGTTCTTC,CASSDSRFSEQFF
TRBV5-1,TRBJ2-2,-,-,TGCGCCAGCAGCTTGGGCGGGACGAACACCGGGGAGCTGTTTTTT,CASSLGGTNTGELFF
TRBV6-5,TRBJ2-5,-,-,TGTGCCAGCAGACCGGTGGCGGGCGAGACCCAGTACTTC,CASRPVAGETQYF
TRBV10-3,TRBJ2-1,TRBD1,-,TGTGCCATCAAAGGGAACAGGGGATCCTACAATGAGCAGTTCTTC,CAIKGNRGSYNEQFF
TRBV5-4,TRBJ2-3,TRBD2,few,TGTGCCAGCAGCTTCAGACTAGCGGGCAGCACAGATACGCAGTATTTT,CASSFRLAGSTDTQYF
TRBV7-8,TRBJ1-2,TRBD1,-,TGTGCCAGCAGCTCGGGACAGGCGTACTATGGCTACACCTTC,CASSSGQAYYGYTF